The entry that follows covers one T cell receptor beta chain sequence. The CDR3 is 15 residues long. In germline, CDR1 is SGHTA, CDR2 FQGTGA. The V end was cut by 2 bases, the J end by 7 bases, with 12 bases between. The data were taken from a study of blood T cell repertoires in COVID-19. Sequenced by immunoSEQ multiplex PCR; TCRdb stores in-frame clones only, minus some. The sample has under 150,000 clones, 85% seen once. V is TRBV7-3 and J is TRBJ1-6; perhaps TRBD1 as D (6 bases). The TCR comes from a human donor in a cohort sampled during active COVID-19. Material: peripheral blood. This CDR3 reads CASSLVQGMNSPLHF. As DNA, the CDR3 is TGTGCCAGCAGCTTAGTTCAGGGGATGAATTCACCCCTCCACTTT.